A selection of T cell receptor beta chains follows, all from one sample in a study of shared clonotypes between healthy human individuals. Repertoires were generated with immunoSEQ multiplex PCR, while TCRdb's copy carries only in-frame clones and drops some. Of 100,000 or so clones in the sample, more than 65% are singletons; the top ten hold roughly a quarter. The sequenced material came from memory CD8+ T cells sorted from blood. The receptor source for this set is a woman under 40 in good health. Each CDR3 is given with its conserved first and last residue. The D gene is left open where the match is weak. Part of the rows lack a size; the others show once, few, many or a class for expanded clones.

j_call: TRBJ1-2
clone_size: many
v_call: TRBV2
d_call: -
cdr3_nt: TGTGCCAGCATCAGGACGTCAGGTGGCTACACCTTC
cdr3_aa: CASIRTSGGYTF

j_call: TRBJ1-1
clone_size: -
v_call: TRBV11-2
d_call: -
cdr3_nt: TGTGCCAGCAGCTTAGTTGTGGGACAAGCTTTCTTT
cdr3_aa: CASSLVVGQAFF

j_call: TRBJ2-5
clone_size: -
v_call: TRBV5-4
d_call: -
cdr3_nt: TGTGCCAGCAGCTGGGGAGAAGAGACCCAGTACTTC
cdr3_aa: CASSWGEETQYF

j_call: TRBJ1-5
clone_size: -
v_call: TRBV28
d_call: -
cdr3_nt: TGTGCCAGCAGTTGGGCCAGCGGTAATCAGCCCCAGCATTTT
cdr3_aa: CASSWASGNQPQHF

j_call: TRBJ1-1
clone_size: once
v_call: TRBV29-1
d_call: -
cdr3_nt: TGCAGCGTTGTAGGGGACACTGAAGCTTTCTTT
cdr3_aa: CSVVGDTEAFF

j_call: TRBJ2-7
clone_size: -
v_call: TRBV30
d_call: -
cdr3_nt: TGTGCCTGGAGTGCACCCCCTGGCCGGTCCTACGAGCAGTACTTC
cdr3_aa: CAWSAPPGRSYEQYF

j_call: TRBJ1-5
clone_size: once
v_call: TRBV4-2
d_call: -
cdr3_nt: TGTGCCAGCAGCCAAGTCTCCCAGGGGTGGGTAAGCCAGCCCCAGCATTTT
cdr3_aa: CASSQVSQGWVSQPQHF

j_call: TRBJ2-7
clone_size: many
v_call: TRBV6-6
d_call: -
cdr3_nt: TGTGCCAGCAGTTACTCTGCAGGGAGCTCCTACGAGCAGTACTTC
cdr3_aa: CASSYSAGSSYEQYF

j_call: TRBJ1-5
clone_size: many
v_call: TRBV9
d_call: -
cdr3_nt: TGTGCCAGCAGCGTAGACGATACGTATCAGCCCCAGCATTTT
cdr3_aa: CASSVDDTYQPQHF

j_call: TRBJ1-1
clone_size: few
v_call: TRBV9
d_call: -
cdr3_nt: TGTGCCAGCAGCCCTAGGGGAAGTGGGAACACTGAAGCTTTCTTT
cdr3_aa: CASSPRGSGNTEAFF

j_call: TRBJ2-5
clone_size: few
v_call: TRBV5-8
d_call: TRBD2
cdr3_nt: TGTGCCAGCAGCTTACACTCTAGCGGCCAAGAGACCCAGTACTTC
cdr3_aa: CASSLHSSGQETQYF

j_call: TRBJ2-6
clone_size: many
v_call: TRBV18
d_call: -
cdr3_nt: TGTGCCAGCTCACCACCTATGAACTCTGGGGCCAACGTCCTGACTTTC
cdr3_aa: CASSPPMNSGANVLTF

j_call: TRBJ1-2
clone_size: -
v_call: TRBV6-6
d_call: -
cdr3_nt: TGTGCCAGCAGTTACTCGACTCGCCCAGGTGAAGGCTACACCTTC
cdr3_aa: CASSYSTRPGEGYTF

j_call: TRBJ2-1
clone_size: many
v_call: TRBV5-1
d_call: TRBD2
cdr3_nt: TGCGCCAGCAGCCACAGGACTAGCGGGATAGACAATGAGCAGTTCTTC
cdr3_aa: CASSHRTSGIDNEQFF

j_call: TRBJ2-4
clone_size: -
v_call: TRBV2
d_call: -
cdr3_nt: TGTGCCAGCAGTGCAAAGACGGCAGGGGAAAACATTCAGTACTTC
cdr3_aa: CASSAKTAGENIQYF

j_call: TRBJ1-1
clone_size: -
v_call: TRBV11-2
d_call: -
cdr3_nt: TGTGCCAGCAGCGACACCCTGAAATTCCCTGAAGCTTTCTTT
cdr3_aa: CASSDTLKFPEAFF

j_call: TRBJ1-4
clone_size: once
v_call: TRBV14
d_call: -
cdr3_nt: TGTGCCAGCAGCTTAAGTTTCAGGTTTAAGGAAAAACTGTTTTTT
cdr3_aa: CASSLSFRFKEKLFF

j_call: TRBJ2-2
clone_size: few
v_call: TRBV9
d_call: -
cdr3_nt: TGTGCCAGCAGCGCGCGAAGTTACACCGGGGAGCTGTTTTTT
cdr3_aa: CASSARSYTGELFF

j_call: TRBJ2-1
clone_size: few
v_call: TRBV6-5
d_call: TRBD2
cdr3_nt: TGTGCCAGCAGTTCTCCGGGAGGTGATGAGCAGTTCTTC
cdr3_aa: CASSSPGGDEQFF

j_call: TRBJ2-3
clone_size: few
v_call: TRBV7-9
d_call: TRBD2
cdr3_nt: TGTGCCAGCAGCTTATATGGGACTAGGGTTGATACGCAGTATTTT
cdr3_aa: CASSLYGTRVDTQYF

j_call: TRBJ2-7
clone_size: -
v_call: TRBV6-5
d_call: -
cdr3_nt: TGTGCCAGCAGTTACGGTTACGGCTACGAGCAGTACTTC
cdr3_aa: CASSYGYGYEQYF

j_call: TRBJ2-5
clone_size: -
v_call: TRBV4-1
d_call: -
cdr3_nt: TGCGCCAGCAGCCGTGTCCCCATGGACCCAGAGACCCAGTACTTC
cdr3_aa: CASSRVPMDPETQYF

j_call: TRBJ1-2
clone_size: -
v_call: TRBV5-1
d_call: -
cdr3_nt: TGCGCCAGCAGCTATAACAGCGGCGTCTATGGCTACACCTTC
cdr3_aa: CASSYNSGVYGYTF

j_call: TRBJ2-5
clone_size: -
v_call: TRBV2
d_call: TRBD1
cdr3_nt: TGTGCCAGCAGTTCCGAGGGACAGGGCCAAGAGACCCAGTACTTC
cdr3_aa: CASSSEGQGQETQYF

j_call: TRBJ1-2
clone_size: -
v_call: TRBV30
d_call: TRBD1
cdr3_nt: TGTGCCTGGAGTCAGGGGGGGGTCTATGGCTACACCTTC
cdr3_aa: CAWSQGGVYGYTF

j_call: TRBJ2-1
clone_size: -
v_call: TRBV20-1
d_call: -
cdr3_nt: TGCAGCAGGGGACTCAATGAGCAGTTCTTC
cdr3_aa: CSRGLNEQFF

j_call: TRBJ2-5
clone_size: -
v_call: TRBV7-9
d_call: -
cdr3_nt: TGTGCCAGCAGCTTGTTACAACCGGGACCACAGTACTTC
cdr3_aa: CASSLLQPGPQYF

j_call: TRBJ2-1
clone_size: -
v_call: TRBV2
d_call: -
cdr3_nt: TGTGCCAGCAGTGCCTTGCGGGTGCCCTACAATGAGCAGTTCTTC
cdr3_aa: CASSALRVPYNEQFF

j_call: TRBJ1-5
clone_size: -
v_call: TRBV2
d_call: -
cdr3_nt: TGTGCCAGCAGTGGTTCGACAGGTGCGAGCCAGCCCCAGCATTTT
cdr3_aa: CASSGSTGASQPQHF

j_call: TRBJ2-1
clone_size: few
v_call: TRBV5-1
d_call: -
cdr3_nt: TGCGCCAGCAGCTTGTTGTCCCGGGACAATGAGCAGTTCTTC
cdr3_aa: CASSLLSRDNEQFF

j_call: TRBJ2-7
clone_size: -
v_call: TRBV27
d_call: TRBD2
cdr3_nt: TGTGCCAGCAGTTTGGGACTAGCGGGAGGGCCTCCACTGCTTCAGTTGGGAGGCGAGCAGTACTTC
cdr3_aa: CASSLGLAGGPPLLQLGGEQYF

j_call: TRBJ2-1
clone_size: -
v_call: TRBV6-5
d_call: -
cdr3_nt: TGTGCCAGCAGACCCTCCGTGAGCTACAATGAGCAGTTCTTC
cdr3_aa: CASRPSVSYNEQFF

j_call: TRBJ1-2
clone_size: -
v_call: TRBV28
d_call: -
cdr3_nt: TGTGCCAGCAGTTTGGGGGACCCCTATGGCTACACCTTC
cdr3_aa: CASSLGDPYGYTF

j_call: TRBJ2-7
clone_size: once
v_call: TRBV11-2
d_call: -
cdr3_nt: TGTGCCAGCAGCCCAACACGGGGGCGGGTTTTCAACGAGCAGTACTTC
cdr3_aa: CASSPTRGRVFNEQYF

j_call: TRBJ2-7
clone_size: -
v_call: TRBV6-1
d_call: -
cdr3_nt: TGTGCCAGCAGTGAAAGCCCAGCGTCGGACGAGCAGTACTTC
cdr3_aa: CASSESPASDEQYF

j_call: TRBJ1-5
clone_size: -
v_call: TRBV23-1
d_call: -
cdr3_nt: TGCGCCAGCAACCCACTGGGACACCCTTGCCCCCTACATCAGCCCCAGCATTTT
cdr3_aa: CASNPLGHPCPLHQPQHF

j_call: TRBJ2-7
clone_size: -
v_call: TRBV6-6
d_call: -
cdr3_nt: TGTGCCAGCAGTTCCTTGGGGCACTCCTACGAGCAGTACTTC
cdr3_aa: CASSSLGHSYEQYF

j_call: TRBJ1-4
clone_size: -
v_call: TRBV5-1
d_call: -
cdr3_nt: TGCGCCAGCAGCTTGGTCGGATATAATGAAAAACTGTTTTTT
cdr3_aa: CASSLVGYNEKLFF

j_call: TRBJ2-3
clone_size: once
v_call: TRBV6-4
d_call: TRBD2
cdr3_nt: TGTGCCAGCAGTGACTCCGGGACTAGCGGTACAGATACGCAGTATTTT
cdr3_aa: CASSDSGTSGTDTQYF

j_call: TRBJ1-3
clone_size: few
v_call: TRBV6-4
d_call: -
cdr3_nt: TGTGCCAGCAGAGGGGGGACCGTCGTCTCTGGAAACACCATATATTTT
cdr3_aa: CASRGGTVVSGNTIYF

j_call: TRBJ2-1
clone_size: -
v_call: TRBV25-1
d_call: TRBD2
cdr3_nt: TGTGCCAGCAGTGGAAGGACTAGCGGACCGAGCGATGAGCAGTTCTTC
cdr3_aa: CASSGRTSGPSDEQFF

j_call: TRBJ2-3
clone_size: many
v_call: TRBV25-1
d_call: TRBD2
cdr3_nt: TGTGCCAGCAGCCCAAACCGGGGGGGCACAGATACGCAGTATTTT
cdr3_aa: CASSPNRGGTDTQYF

j_call: TRBJ1-2
clone_size: -
v_call: TRBV28
d_call: TRBD1
cdr3_nt: TGTGCCAGCACCCCCGGGACAGGGAGGACCCACACCTTC
cdr3_aa: CASTPGTGRTHTF

j_call: TRBJ1-4
clone_size: medium-sized
v_call: TRBV6-1
d_call: TRBD1
cdr3_nt: TGTGCCAGCAGTGAAGCTATAGGGGGCGGGGCCGGAAAACTGTTTTTT
cdr3_aa: CASSEAIGGGAGKLFF

j_call: TRBJ1-1
clone_size: few
v_call: TRBV29-1
d_call: TRBD1
cdr3_nt: TGCAGCGTAGCAGGGGGCGGGTGGACTGAAGCTTTCTTT
cdr3_aa: CSVAGGGWTEAFF

j_call: TRBJ2-7
clone_size: once
v_call: TRBV28
d_call: TRBD1
cdr3_nt: TGTGCCAGCGGCTGGGACAGGTCCTACGAGCAGTACTTC
cdr3_aa: CASGWDRSYEQYF

j_call: TRBJ1-5
clone_size: -
v_call: TRBV27
d_call: -
cdr3_nt: TGTGCCAGCAGTTTAGACGGGGGTGGTCAGCCCCAGCATTTT
cdr3_aa: CASSLDGGGQPQHF

j_call: TRBJ2-5
clone_size: -
v_call: TRBV10-3
d_call: TRBD2
cdr3_nt: TGTGCCATCAGTGAGTCACGTGCGAGAACTAGCGGCCAAGAGACCCAGTACTTC
cdr3_aa: CAISESRARTSGQETQYF

j_call: TRBJ2-1
clone_size: few
v_call: TRBV6-4
d_call: TRBD2
cdr3_nt: TGTGCCAGCAGTGACTCGACTAGCGGGGGGGGTGAGCAGTTCTTC
cdr3_aa: CASSDSTSGGGEQFF

j_call: TRBJ1-1
clone_size: once
v_call: TRBV2
d_call: -
cdr3_nt: TGTGCCAGCACCACGGGGGTGGGAGCTTTCTTT
cdr3_aa: CASTTGVGAFF

j_call: TRBJ1-5
clone_size: -
v_call: TRBV16
d_call: TRBD1
cdr3_nt: TGTGCCAGCAGCCAATCGAAGGGAAGGGGGCATCAGCCCCAGCATTTT
cdr3_aa: CASSQSKGRGHQPQHF

j_call: TRBJ2-1
clone_size: many
v_call: TRBV28
d_call: TRBD1
cdr3_nt: TGTGCCAGCAGTCGCCTTTCGGACAGGGCCTACAATGAGCAGTTCTTC
cdr3_aa: CASSRLSDRAYNEQFF

j_call: TRBJ1-5
clone_size: -
v_call: TRBV28
d_call: TRBD1
cdr3_nt: TGTGCCAGCGGCCCAGGGGGCCGGAGCAATCAGCCCCAGCATTTT
cdr3_aa: CASGPGGRSNQPQHF

j_call: TRBJ2-2
clone_size: many
v_call: TRBV28
d_call: TRBD1
cdr3_nt: TGTGCCAGCAGAGCCGGGACAGGGGACACCGGGGAGCTGTTTTTT
cdr3_aa: CASRAGTGDTGELFF

j_call: TRBJ2-1
clone_size: few
v_call: TRBV5-4
d_call: -
cdr3_nt: TGTGCCAGCAGCTCGGAGGGGCTAGCGTGGGGTGAGCAGTTCTTC
cdr3_aa: CASSSEGLAWGEQFF

j_call: TRBJ1-1
clone_size: -
v_call: TRBV5-1
d_call: -
cdr3_nt: TGCGCCAGCAGCTTTCCATCCGGGCGGGCGAACACTGAAGCTTTCTTT
cdr3_aa: CASSFPSGRANTEAFF

j_call: TRBJ2-7
clone_size: few
v_call: TRBV27
d_call: TRBD2
cdr3_nt: TGTGCCAGCAGTTTGACTAGCGGGAGGGCCTACGAGCAGTACTTC
cdr3_aa: CASSLTSGRAYEQYF

j_call: TRBJ2-1
clone_size: -
v_call: TRBV30
d_call: -
cdr3_nt: TGTGCCTGGAGTGTTGGAGGGTGGAATGAGCAGTTCTTC
cdr3_aa: CAWSVGGWNEQFF